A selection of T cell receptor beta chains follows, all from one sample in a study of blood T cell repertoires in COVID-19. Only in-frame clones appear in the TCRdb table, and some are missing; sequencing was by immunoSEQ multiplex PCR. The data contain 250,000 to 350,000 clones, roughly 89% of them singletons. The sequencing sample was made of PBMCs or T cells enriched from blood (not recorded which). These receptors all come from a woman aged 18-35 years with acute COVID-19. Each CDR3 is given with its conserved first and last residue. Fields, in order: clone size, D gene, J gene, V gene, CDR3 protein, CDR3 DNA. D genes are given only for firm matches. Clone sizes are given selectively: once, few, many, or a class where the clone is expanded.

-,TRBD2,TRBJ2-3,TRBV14,CASSQGGSTTDTQYF,TGTGCCAGCAGCCAAGGCGGGAGCACCACAGATACGCAGTATTTT
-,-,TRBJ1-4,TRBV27,CASSDRQGYATNEKLFF,TGTGCCAGCAGTGACCGGCAGGGGTATGCAACTAATGAAAAACTGTTTTTT
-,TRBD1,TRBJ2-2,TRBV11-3,CASSDRVFGELFF,TGTGCCAGCAGCGACAGGGTGTTCGGGGAGCTGTTTTTT
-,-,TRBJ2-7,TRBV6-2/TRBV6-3,CASSYSMDRQIYEQYF,TGTGCCAGCAGTTACTCGATGGACAGACAAATTTACGAGCAGTACTTC
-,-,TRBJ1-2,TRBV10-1,CASSETPGGGFSQLYGYTF,TGCGCCAGCAGTGAGACCCCGGGGGGGGGATTCTCCCAACTCTATGGCTACACCTTC
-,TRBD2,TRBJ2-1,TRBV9,CASSVGASGSYEQFF,TGTGCCAGCAGCGTAGGGGCTAGCGGGAGCTATGAGCAGTTCTTC
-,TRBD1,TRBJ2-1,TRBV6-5,CASRLGQGTYNEQFF,TGTGCCAGCAGACTAGGACAGGGGACCTACAATGAGCAGTTCTTC
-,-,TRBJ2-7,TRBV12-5,CASGLVSLSTAYEQYF,TGTGCTAGTGGTTTGGTCTCCCTCTCTACTGCCTACGAGCAGTACTTC
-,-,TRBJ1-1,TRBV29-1,CSVHRAMNTEAFF,TGCAGCGTCCACAGGGCAATGAACACTGAAGCTTTCTTT
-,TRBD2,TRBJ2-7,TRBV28,CASSFRGWTSGAYEQYF,TGTGCCAGCAGTTTTCGGGGTTGGACTAGCGGAGCCTACGAGCAGTACTTC
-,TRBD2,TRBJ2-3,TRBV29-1,CSVETSGRTDTQYF,TGCAGCGTTGAGACTAGCGGAAGGACAGATACGCAGTATTTT
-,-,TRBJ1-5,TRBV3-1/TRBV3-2,CASSPRQWTRPQHF,TGTGCCAGCAGCCCCCGACAGTGGACGCGGCCCCAGCATTTT
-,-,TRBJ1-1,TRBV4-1,CASSPGRLEGRAFF,TGCGCCAGCAGCCCAGGCCGGTTGGAGGGAAGAGCTTTCTTT
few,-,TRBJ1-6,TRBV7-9,CASSLSGRNNSPLHF,TGTGCCAGCAGCTTATCCGGCAGGAATAATTCACCCCTCCACTTT